At least ten counts were recorded for the clone carrying this TCR beta chain. Antigen specificity is unknown. TCRdb processed the reads anew with MiXCR; each CDR3 protein has one entry. In the table there are a few hundred thousand distinct CDR3 sequences, 17% of which are singletons. This sample is part of a study of T cell repertoires in cytomegalovirus infection. As for the study in general: The public TCR beta signatures pointed to both CMV infection and matching HLA type. Regarding the study as a whole: The cumulative frequency of public TCR beta families distinguished individuals who carried CMV together with the relevant HLA. Dominant in the ex vivo response were TCR beta clonotypes restricted by HLA-C and specific for CMV.

V was clipped by 3 bases and J by 0 bases, with 9 bases between them. This CDR3 comprises 15 residues. Germline V gene sequence: CDR1 SGHKS, CDR2 YYEKEE (reference sequence). The source of this sequence is a human donor in good health (CMV status not recorded). Some clones in this sample may be carry-over from other donors' samples. Material: PBMCs. The V and J genes are TRBV5-5 and TRBJ2-2, with D perhaps matching TRBD1 (5 bases). CDR3 protein: CASSYSTANTGELFF. The DNA for the CDR3 is TGTGCCAGCAGCTACTCGACAGCGAACACCGGGGAGCTGTTTTTT. Filled out from reference TRBV5-5 and TRBJ2-2, the complete variable domain reads DAGVTQSPTHLIKTRGQQVTLRCSPISGHKSVSWYQQVLGQGPQFIFQYYEKEERGRGNFPDRFSARQFPNYSSELNVNALLLGDSALYLCASSYSTANTGELFFGEGSRLTVL.